This is a list of T cell receptor beta chains from one sample in a study of blood T cell repertoires in COVID-19. Using immunoSEQ multiplex PCR, the repertoire was profiled, and TCRdb retains in-frame clones only, with some absent. This sample has 200,000 to 250,000 clones, with roughly 83% found just once. The sequencing sample was made of peripheral blood. These TCRs come from a woman in her seventies with active or convalescent COVID-19. Both conserved end residues are part of each CDR3. The D gene is left open where the match is weak. Some rows mark clone size as missing; the rest say once, few, many or name a class of expanded clone.

D | J | size | V | CDR3 | DNA
. | TRBJ1-1 | . | TRBV6-6 | CATLDGHLNTEAFF | TGTGCCACCCTTGATGGGCATTTGAACACTGAAGCTTTCTTT
TRBD2 | TRBJ2-7 | once | TRBV6-5 | CASSYWGGSADEQYF | TGTGCCAGCAGTTACTGGGGCGGGAGTGCCGACGAGCAGTACTTC
. | TRBJ2-7 | . | TRBV3-1/TRBV3-2 | CASSQDSWGLLREQYF | TGTGCCAGCAGCCAAGATAGCTGGGGACTCTTGAGGGAGCAGTACTTC
. | TRBJ2-3 | . | TRBV27 | CASSLSNYPTDTQYF | TGTGCCAGCAGTTTATCGAACTACCCCACAGATACGCAGTATTTT
TRBD2 | TRBJ2-7 | . | TRBV5-1 | CASSLVVSGRREQYF | TGCGCCAGCAGCTTGGTAGTTAGCGGGAGACGCGAGCAGTACTTC
. | TRBJ1-5 | few | TRBV5-1 | CASSFSGKEQPQHF | TGCGCCAGCAGCTTTTCGGGGAAAGAACAGCCCCAGCATTTT
. | TRBJ1-1 | . | TRBV6-4 | CASSEQQNTEAFF | TGTGCCAGCAGCGAACAGCAGAACACTGAAGCTTTCTTT
. | TRBJ1-5 | . | TRBV7-9 | CASSPGQAFNQPQHF | TGTGCCAGCAGCCCCGGTCAAGCCTTCAATCAGCCCCAGCATTTT
. | TRBJ1-2 | . | TRBV18 | CASSPRGNIYGYTF | TGTGCCAGCTCACCCAGAGGGAACATCTATGGCTACACCTTC
TRBD2 | TRBJ2-5 | . | TRBV2 | CASSEAGLAGGWGTQYF | TGTGCCAGCAGTGAAGCCGGACTAGCGGGAGGGTGGGGGACCCAGTACTTC
. | TRBJ1-1 | . | TRBV6-6 | CASSPGDTEAFF | TGTGCCAGCAGTCCCGGAGACACTGAAGCTTTCTTT
TRBD1 | TRBJ2-3 | once | TRBV5-1 | CASSPWTGGSTDTQYF | TGCGCCAGCAGCCCCTGGACAGGGGGGAGCACAGATACGCAGTATTTT
TRBD1 | TRBJ2-1 | . | TRBV4-2 | CASSQDERDRPYNEQFF | TGTGCCAGCAGCCAAGATGAAAGGGACAGACCCTACAATGAGCAGTTCTTC
. | TRBJ1-1 | . | TRBV6-6 | CASILLGGWDTEAFF | TGTGCCAGCATACTGCTGGGGGGGTGGGACACTGAAGCTTTCTTT
TRBD1 | TRBJ1-2 | . | TRBV28 | CATYRGIYVGYTF | TGTGCCACCTACAGGGGAATCTATGTGGGCTACACCTTC
. | TRBJ1-5 | . | TRBV28 | CASSSALGGAYSNQPQHF | TGTGCCAGCAGTTCGGCCCTAGGGGGGGCCTATAGCAATCAGCCCCAGCATTTT
. | TRBJ2-5 | . | TRBV4-1 | CASSQDHAGTRTQYF | TGCGCCAGCAGCCAAGATCATGCAGGTACGAGAACCCAGTACTTC
. | TRBJ2-2 | . | TRBV24-1 | CATSDLQQGTNTGELFF | TGTGCCACCAGTGATTTGCAACAGGGGACTAACACCGGGGAGCTGTTTTTT